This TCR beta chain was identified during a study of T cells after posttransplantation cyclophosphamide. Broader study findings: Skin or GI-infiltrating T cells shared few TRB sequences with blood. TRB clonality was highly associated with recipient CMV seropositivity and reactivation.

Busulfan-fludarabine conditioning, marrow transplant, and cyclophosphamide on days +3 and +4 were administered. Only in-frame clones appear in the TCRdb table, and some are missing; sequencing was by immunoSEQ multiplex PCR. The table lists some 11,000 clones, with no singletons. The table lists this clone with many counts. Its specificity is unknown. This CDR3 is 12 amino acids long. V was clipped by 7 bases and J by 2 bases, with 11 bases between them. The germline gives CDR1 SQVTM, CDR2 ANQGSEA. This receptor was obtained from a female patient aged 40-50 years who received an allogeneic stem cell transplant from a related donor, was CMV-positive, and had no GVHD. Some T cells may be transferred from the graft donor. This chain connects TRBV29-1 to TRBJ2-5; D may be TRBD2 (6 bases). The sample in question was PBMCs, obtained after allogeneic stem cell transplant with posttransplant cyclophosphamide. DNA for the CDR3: TGCAGCGGGCGGGGCGGACAAGAGACCCAGTACTTC. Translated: CSGRGGQETQYF.